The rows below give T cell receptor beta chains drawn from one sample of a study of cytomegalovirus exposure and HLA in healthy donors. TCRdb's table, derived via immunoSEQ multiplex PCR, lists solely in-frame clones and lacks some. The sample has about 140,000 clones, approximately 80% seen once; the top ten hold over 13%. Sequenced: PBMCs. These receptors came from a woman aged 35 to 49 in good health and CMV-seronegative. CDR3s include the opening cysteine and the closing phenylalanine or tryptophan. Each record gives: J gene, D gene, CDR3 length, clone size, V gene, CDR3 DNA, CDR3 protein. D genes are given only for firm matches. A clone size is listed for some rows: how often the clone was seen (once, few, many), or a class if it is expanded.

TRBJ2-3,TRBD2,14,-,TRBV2,TGTGCCAGGGGACTAGCGGGATACACAGATACGCAGTATTTT,CARGLAGYTDTQYF
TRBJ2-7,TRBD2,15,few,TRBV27,TGTGCCAGCAGTTTAAGGACTAGCGGAAGGTACGAGCAGTACTTC,CASSLRTSGRYEQYF
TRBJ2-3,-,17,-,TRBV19,TGTGCCAGTAGTTTTGACCCTAAGAAGCGGAACGCAGATACGCAGTATTTT,CASSFDPKKRNADTQYF
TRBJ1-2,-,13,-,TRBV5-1,TGCGCCAGCAGCTTGTGGCAGAACTATGGCTACACCTTC,CASSLWQNYGYTF
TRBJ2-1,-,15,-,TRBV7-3,TGTGCCAGCAGCTTAATCAGCCAGGGCCTCAATGAGCAGTTCTTC,CASSLISQGLNEQFF
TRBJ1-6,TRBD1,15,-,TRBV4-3,TGCGCCAGCAGCCAAGAGGAGGACAGGCGGTCACCCCTCCACTTT,CASSQEEDRRSPLHF
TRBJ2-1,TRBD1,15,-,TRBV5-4,TGTGCCAGCAGCTCCGGGACAGGGGGCTACAATGAGCAGTTCTTC,CASSSGTGGYNEQFF
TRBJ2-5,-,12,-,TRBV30,TGTGCCTGGAGTGACAGGGCAGAGACCCAGTACTTC,CAWSDRAETQYF
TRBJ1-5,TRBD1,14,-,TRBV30,TGTGCCTGGACTGAGGGACAGGGCAATCAGCCCCAGCATTTT,CAWTEGQGNQPQHF
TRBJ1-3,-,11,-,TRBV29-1,TGCAGCGCTTACAGTGGAAACACCATATATTTT,CSAYSGNTIYF
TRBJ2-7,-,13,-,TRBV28,TGTGCCAGCAGTTGGACAGTACCCTACGAGCAGTACTTC,CASSWTVPYEQYF
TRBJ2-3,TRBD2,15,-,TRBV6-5,TGTGCCAGCAGTTACAAGCGGACTAGGACAGATACGCAGTATTTT,CASSYKRTRTDTQYF
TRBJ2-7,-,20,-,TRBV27,TGTGCCAGCAGTGGGGCCCGCCGAAGTCTAGTTCCGAAGTCTAGCTACGAGCAGTACTTC,CASSGARRSLVPKSSYEQYF
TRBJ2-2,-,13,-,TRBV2,TGTGCCAGCGAGGGAAGGAAGGCCGGGGAGCTGTTTTTT,CASEGRKAGELFF
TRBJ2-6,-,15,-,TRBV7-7,TGTGCTAGCAGCCCCACCGGGGCTGGGGCCAACGTCCTGACTTTC,CASSPTGAGANVLTF
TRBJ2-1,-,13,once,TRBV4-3,TGCGCCAGCAGCCGAAACGCGGGTAATGAGCAGTTCTTC,CASSRNAGNEQFF
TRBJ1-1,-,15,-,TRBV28,TGTGCCAGCTCGAATGGTCCGGGGAGGAACACTGAAGCTTTCTTT,CASSNGPGRNTEAFF
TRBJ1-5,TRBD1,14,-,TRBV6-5,TGTGCCAGTCGGACAGGGGGAAGCAATCAGCCCCAGCATTTT,CASRTGGSNQPQHF
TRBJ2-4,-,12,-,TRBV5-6,TGTGCCAGCAGCTTGAGGGGGAACATTCAGTACTTC,CASSLRGNIQYF
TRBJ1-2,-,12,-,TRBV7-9,TGTGCCAGCAGCTTAGGAGGGTATGGCTACACCTTC,CASSLGGYGYTF
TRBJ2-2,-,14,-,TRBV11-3,TGTGCCAGCAGCTTACGGGGATACACCGGGGAGCTGTTTTTT,CASSLRGYTGELFF
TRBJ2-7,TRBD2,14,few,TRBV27,TGTGCCAGCAGAAGACTAGCCCCTCCCTACGAGCAGTACTTC,CASRRLAPPYEQYF
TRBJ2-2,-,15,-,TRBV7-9,TGTGCCAGCAGCTTATTTGCAGGCGTAACCGGGGAGCTGTTTTTT,CASSLFAGVTGELFF
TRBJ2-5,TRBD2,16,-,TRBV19,TGTGCCAGTAGTATACCCGGCGGACTAGGGGTCGAGACCCAGTACTTC,CASSIPGGLGVETQYF
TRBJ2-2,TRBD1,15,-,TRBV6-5,TGTGCCAGCAGTCACGGGACAGGGCACACCGGGGAGCTGTTTTTT,CASSHGTGHTGELFF
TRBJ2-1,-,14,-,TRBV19,TGTGCCAGTAGTATACTCCAGGTCCCGAATGAGCAGTTCTTC,CASSILQVPNEQFF
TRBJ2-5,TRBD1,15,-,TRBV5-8,TGTGCCAGCAGCTGGGGACAGGGGTCTTCGGAGACCCAGTACTTC,CASSWGQGSSETQYF
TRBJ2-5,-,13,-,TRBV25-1,TGTGCCAGCAGAGAAACAGGCAAAGAGACCCAGTACTTC,CASRETGKETQYF
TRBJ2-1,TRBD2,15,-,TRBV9,TGTGCCAGCAGCCCCGGACTAGCGGGAGGGGGTGAGCAGTTCTTC,CASSPGLAGGGEQFF
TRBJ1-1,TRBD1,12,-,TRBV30,TGTGCCGGTAACAGGGGCGACACTGAAGCTTTCTTT,CAGNRGDTEAFF
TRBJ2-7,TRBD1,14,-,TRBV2,TGTGCCAGCAGCCCAACCGGGACAGGGAGGGAGCAGTACTTC,CASSPTGTGREQYF
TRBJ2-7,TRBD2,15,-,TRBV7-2,TGTGCCAGCAGCTTGGAGCGGGGGGCCGCCTACGAGCAGTACTTC,CASSLERGAAYEQYF
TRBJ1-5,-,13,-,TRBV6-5,TGTGCCAGCAGGCAAAACTTAAATCAGCCCCAGCATTTT,CASRQNLNQPQHF
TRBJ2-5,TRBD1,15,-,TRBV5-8,TGTGCCAGCAGCCTCTACGGGACAGACCAAGAGACCCAGTACTTC,CASSLYGTDQETQYF
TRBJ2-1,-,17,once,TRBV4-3,TGCGCCAGCAGCCAAGATAGGGGCGCGAGCTCCTACAATGAGCAGTTCTTC,CASSQDRGASSYNEQFF
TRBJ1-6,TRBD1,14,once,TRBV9,TGTGCCAGCAGCGTCGGGGACAGGGCCTCACCCCTCCACTTT,CASSVGDRASPLHF
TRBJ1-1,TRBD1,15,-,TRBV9,TGTGCCAGCAGCCCTCGGACAGGGGGAAACACTGAAGCTTTCTTT,CASSPRTGGNTEAFF
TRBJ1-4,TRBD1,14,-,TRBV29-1,TGCAGCGTTTATACCGGGACAGGGGCTGAAAAACTGTTTTTT,CSVYTGTGAEKLFF
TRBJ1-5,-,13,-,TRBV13,TGTGCCAGCAGCCCCGACCGGAGTCAGCCCCAGCATTTT,CASSPDRSQPQHF
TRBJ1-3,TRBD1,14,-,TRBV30,TGTGCCTGGAGTGTCGGGACAGCTGGAAACACCATATATTTT,CAWSVGTAGNTIYF
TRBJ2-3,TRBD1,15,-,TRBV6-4,TGTGCCAGCAGTGACTCGACAGGGGGCTTAGATACGCAGTATTTT,CASSDSTGGLDTQYF
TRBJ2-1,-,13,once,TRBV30,TGTGCCTGGCGTTACAGTTCCTACAATGAGCAGTTCTTC,CAWRYSSYNEQFF
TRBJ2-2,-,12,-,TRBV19,TGTGCCAGTAAAGGAGGTACCGGGGAGCTGTTTTTT,CASKGGTGELFF
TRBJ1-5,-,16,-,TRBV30,TGTGCCTGGAGTGTACAGCGGGGGAATGGGAATCAGCCCCAGCATTTT,CAWSVQRGNGNQPQHF
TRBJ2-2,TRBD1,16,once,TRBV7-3,TGTGCCAGCAGCTTATACGGGACAGGGGCAACCGGGGAGCTGTTTTTT,CASSLYGTGATGELFF
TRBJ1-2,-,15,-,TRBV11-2,TGTGCTAGCAGAAGAACAGGGACCACTAACTATGGCTACACCTTC,CASRRTGTTNYGYTF
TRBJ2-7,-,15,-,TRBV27,TGTGCCAGCTCAACAGCCGGGAATGGGCCCTACGAGCAGTACTTC,CASSTAGNGPYEQYF
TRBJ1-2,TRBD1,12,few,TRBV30,TGTGCCCGGGACAGTCGAAACTATGGCTACACCTTC,CARDSRNYGYTF